Detailed here is one T cell receptor (beta chain). Individuals aged about 18 to 100 years were recruited from roughly 23 US areas. This sample was included in a study of blood T cell repertoires in COVID-19. Study overall: Spain, Italy and the United States supplied samples that represented acute and convalescent COVID-19. From T cells, B-cell-depleted T cells, or PBMCs came the material, which was cDNA or gDNA.

Original methodology: Amplified reference gene primers provided the basis for estimating nucleated cell counts. Some clones are missing from TCRdb's copy, which holds only in-frame ones; the method was immunoSEQ multiplex PCR. The D gene and trimming were derived from the DNA, and the V and J assignments and clone size from that table. The table records fewer than 450,000 clones, 88% of them present only once. V was trimmed by 3 bases and J by 7 bases, leaving 13 bases between them. The CDR3 loop spans 13 amino acids. The germline gives CDR1 LGHDT, CDR2 YNNKEL (reference sequence). The TCR comes from a woman aged 40 to 50 with acute COVID-19. J is TRBJ2-7 and V is TRBV3-1 (or the pseudogene TRBV3-2); D is perhaps TRBD2 (6 bases). Input material: PBMCs or T cells enriched from blood (not recorded which). The CDR3 loop is CASSQSSAGEQYF. CDR3 nucleotide sequence: TGTGCCAGCAGCCAGTCATCAGCGGGTGAGCAGTACTTC.